Listed here are 21 T cell receptor beta chains from one sample, sequenced in a study of identical twins. In TCRdb, the 5' RACE reads were re-called with MiXCR into one record per CDR3 protein. Here the sample spans some 460,000 distinct CDR3 sequences, more than 13% being singletons. The sample was also linked to a second study, of yellow fever vaccine responses in identical twins.

The sequenced material came from CD4+ T cells sorted from blood. All receptors derive from a young woman in good health.

The DNA of the CDR3 is TGCGCCAGCAGCCAAGATCTACAGATTAATGAAAAACTGTTTTTT. Translated, it gives CASSQDLQINEKLFF. This chain connects TRBV4-3 to TRBJ1-4; D unclear. Germline V gene data show CDR1 as LGHNA and CDR2 as YSLEER. The CDR3 is made up of 15 amino acids. V shed 0 bases and J shed 4 bases, with 9 bases lying between them.

This clonotype was observed a few times. This rearrangement joins TRBV10-3 to TRBJ1-1; 8 bases match TRBD1. The V gene's germline CDR1 is ENHRY and CDR2 SYGVKD. J lost 3 bases, V lost 3 bases, and 3 bases had no gene match. This CDR3 has 14 amino acids. For the CDR3, the DNA is TGTGCCATCAGTGAAAGGGGACAGGACACTGAAGCTTTCTTT. Translating it yields CAISERGQDTEAFF.

This chain connects TRBV24-1 to TRBJ2-1; 9 nucleotides line up with TRBD2. J gave up 3 bases and V 3 bases, and 11 bases lay outside the gene matches. CDR1 and CDR2 from the germline V gene are KGHDR and SFDVKD. The CDR3 has 18 amino acids. CDR3 sequence (DNA): TGTGCCACCAGTGATCCTCCTGTAGCGGGAGTAGGCTACAATGAGCAGTTCTTC. Encoded protein: CATSDPPVAGVGYNEQFF.

The chain has TRBV7-3 and TRBJ1-1; D not certain. The CDR3 runs 17 residues. The V end lost 2 bases, the J end lost 1 base, and 17 bases lay between the germline ends. Per the germline V gene, CDR1 is SGHTA and CDR2 is FQGTGA. CDR3 DNA: TGTGCCAGCAGCTTACAACCAATGGGATGGGGGAACACTGAAGCTTTCTTT. Its protein product is CASSLQPMGWGNTEAFF.

This clonotype was observed a few times. J is TRBJ2-7 and V is TRBV4-3; TRBD2 is a possible D gene (6 bases). The ends were cut back, 3 bases at V and 3 bases at J, with 21 bases in the middle. The CDR3 is 17 residues long. In germline, CDR1 is LGHNA, CDR2 YSLEER. DNA of the CDR3: TGCGCCAGCAGCCACCTATCCTTTGGGCGGGACTTCTACGAGCAGTACTTC. Protein product: CASSHLSFGRDFYEQYF.

The chain joins TRBV6-5 to TRBJ2-3, with D hard to call. Germline V gene sequence: CDR1 MNHEY, CDR2 SVGAGI. V was pared by 2 bases and J by 0 bases, with 12 bases between. This CDR3 comprises 16 residues. The CDR3 DNA reads TGTGCCAGCAGTTACGTCGGCGGAGTTAGCACAGATACGCAGTATTTT. Its protein is CASSYVGGVSTDTQYF.

This clonotype has a handful of counts. The gene calls are TRBV3-1 and TRBJ1-1, with 10 bases identical to TRBD1. V dropped 1 base and J dropped 9; count of bases not matched to a gene: 5. This CDR3 comprises 14 residues. Per germline, CDR1 LGHDT and CDR2 YNNKEL (reference sequence). Written as DNA, the CDR3 is TGTGCCAGCAGCCAAGGGGCGGGACAGGGGCAAGCTTTCTTT. Encoded protein: CASSQGAGQGQAFF.

The chain couples TRBV24-1 to TRBJ2-1; 12 nucleotides align to TRBD1. With 6 bases clipped from V and 0 bases from J, the junction kept 14 bases outside the gene matches. This CDR3 is built from 20 residues. Germline loops: CDR1 KGHDR, CDR2 SFDVKD. CDR3 in amino acids: CATSSPPGQGARSSYNEQFF. CDR3 DNA sequence: TGTGCCACCAGTAGCCCCCCGGGACAGGGGGCCCGTAGCTCCTACAATGAGCAGTTCTTC.

The rearrangement joins TRBV20-1 to TRBJ2-1; 10 bases are a match to TRBD2. V lost 3 bases, J lost 8 bases, and 10 bases stayed unmatched. Germline values: CDR1 DFQATT, CDR2 SNEGSKA (reference sequence). The CDR3 is 15 amino acids. CDR3 sequence reads: CSASPPSGSWDEQFF. In nucleotides, the CDR3 is TGCAGTGCTAGCCCCCCTAGCGGGAGCTGGGATGAGCAGTTCTTC.

This clonotype turned up a few times. The V call is TRBV29-1, the J call TRBJ2-7, with 9 bases matching TRBD1. The V gene end was trimmed by 6 bases and the J gene end by 1 base; junction bases not matched to a gene: 7. The CDR3 covers 14 residues. Germline V CDR1 and CDR2: SQVTM, ANQGSEA. CDR3 DNA: TGCAGCGTCGTAGGGACAGGGACATCCTACGAGCAGTACTTC. Translation: CSVVGTGTSYEQYF.

The gene calls are TRBV4-2 and TRBJ2-7; D unresolved. The CDR3 has 15 amino acids. CDR1 and CDR2 from the germline V gene are LGHNA and YNFKEQ. The V end was cut by 0 bases, the J end by 6 bases, with 15 bases between. In DNA form, the CDR3 reads TGTGCCAGCAGCCAAGATCTGGGCATACGTCTCGAGCAGTACTTC. As protein: CASSQDLGIRLEQYF.

At least ten counts were recorded for this clonotype. CDR3 coding DNA: TGTGCCAGCCGGGGCTCTCTCTATGGCTACACCTTC. Translated, it gives CASRGSLYGYTF. The chain is built from TRBV6-5 and TRBJ1-2; possible D gene TRBD1, 5 bases. The germline V gene encodes CDR1 MNHEY and CDR2 SVGAGI. The V end was cut by 8 bases, the J end by 4 bases, with 11 bases between. The length of the CDR3 is 12 residues.

This clonotype was recorded a few times. The gene calls are TRBV6-5 and TRBJ1-1; 7 nucleotides line up with TRBD1. This CDR3 comprises 14 residues. After removal of 0 bases from V and 5 bases from J, the junction contained 3 bases not matched to a gene. The germline CDR1 and CDR2 sequences are MNHEY and SVGAGI. CDR3 sequence (DNA): TGTGCCAGCAGTTACTCACAGGGGTATACTGAAGCTTTCTTT. It is translated as CASSYSQGYTEAFF.

This clonotype was counted only a few times. V is TRBV14 and J is TRBJ1-2; 9 nucleotides align to TRBD1. J gave up 4 bases and V 5 bases, and 2 bases lay outside the gene matches. CDR3 length equals 13 residues. Germline CDR1 reads SGHDN; CDR2 reads FVKESK. Here the CDR3 reads CASSEQGAYGYTF. For the CDR3, the DNA is TGTGCCAGCAGCGAACAGGGGGCCTATGGCTACACCTTC.

J is TRBJ2-1 and V is TRBV19; no definite D call. Trimming took off 5 bases at V and 8 bases at J, with 19 bases between the two ends. The germline V gene has CDR1 LNHDA and CDR2 SQIVND (reference sequence). This CDR3 comprises 15 residues. The CDR3 loop is CASSPDQLPRHEQFF. CDR3 nucleotides: TGTGCCAGTAGTCCAGATCAGCTACCCAGACATGAGCAGTTCTTC.

The chain combines TRBV9 with TRBJ2-7, with TRBD1 matching over 10 bases. This CDR3 has 14 residues. CDR1 SGDLS and CDR2 YYNGEE come from the germline V gene. V dropped 4 bases and J dropped 7; count of bases not matched to a gene: 8. The CDR3 loop reads CASSPGTGVWEQYF. The DNA for the CDR3 is TGTGCCAGCAGCCCAGGGACAGGGGTGTGGGAGCAGTACTTC.

This clonotype was detected a few times. The CDR3 bases are TGTGCCAGCAGCTTATTCTCTCTGGGGAGCTCCTACAATGAGCAGTTCTTC. This translates into CASSLFSLGSSYNEQFF. The chain carries TRBV7-2 and TRBJ2-1, with a weak D call TRBD2 (5 bases). Trimming shortened V by 2 bases and J by 0 bases, and 14 bases separated the two germline ends. Germline V gene sequence: CDR1 SGHTA, CDR2 FQGNSA. CDR3 length: 17 residues.

This clonotype came up a few times. The rearrangement joins TRBV9 to TRBJ2-3; maybe TRBD2 (6 bases). The length of the CDR3 is 16 residues. In germline, CDR1 is SGDLS, CDR2 YYNGEE. Trimming left V 3 bases short and J 4 bases short, with 18 bases between. The CDR3 loop reads CASSAPTRGVADTQYF. The CDR3 DNA is TGTGCCAGCAGCGCCCCGACTAGGGGAGTCGCAGATACGCAGTATTTT.

This clonotype was seen more than once but under ten times. A read error may account for a junction end that differs from germline. The J gene is TRBJ2-7, the V gene TRBV6-6; D is perhaps TRBD1 (6 bases). Germline CDR1 is MNHNY and CDR2 is SVGAGI (reference sequence). The CDR3 extends over 11 amino acids. The CDR3 DNA reads as TGTGCCAGCAGCGGCGATTCAAAGGGGGACTTC. Protein sequence: CASSGDSKGDF.

Only one count was recorded for this clonotype. The junction and the germline gene differ at one end; a read error may be behind it. The V gene is TRBV3-1, the J gene TRBJ2-3; D gene ambiguous. This CDR3 is 16 amino acids long. In germline, CDR1 is LGHDT, CDR2 YNNKEL (reference sequence). Here the CDR3 reads CTSSQDVPRSFGTQYF. CDR3 bases: TGTACCAGCAGCCAAGATGTCCCTAGATCATTCGGTACGCAGTATTTT.

This clonotype was found a few times. This chain joins TRBV28 and TRBJ2-7; D ambiguous. Deletions cut 3 bases from V and 3 bases from J, with 15 bases between. Per germline, CDR1 MDHEN and CDR2 SYDVKM. The CDR3 spans 15 residues. CDR3 sequence: CASSFTDRPLYEQYF. DNA of the CDR3: TGTGCCAGCAGTTTTACGGACCGGCCACTCTACGAGCAGTACTTC.